The clone carrying this T cell receptor (beta chain) was detected a few times. The antigen is undetermined. These data come from a study of T cell responses to AZD1222 COVID-19 vaccine. Findings and limits, study-wide: All repertoire sampling was performed exclusively after the peak T cell response. Once two AZD1222 doses were given, Spike-specific TCR breadth and depth went up.

V gave up 3 bases and J gave up 11 bases, with 20 bases separating them. The germline gives CDR1 SGHDT, CDR2 YYEEEE. The CDR3 consists of 14 residues. Profiled with immunoSEQ multiplex PCR; TCRdb holds only in-frame clones, not every one. The sample holds 80,000 or so clones, about nine tenths seen once. The V gene is TRBV5-6, the J gene TRBJ1-1, with D tentatively TRBD1 (5 bases). The sample here was peripheral blood, taken 28 days after the second AZD1222 dose. The sequence was obtained from an adult who received the AZD1222 COVID-19 vaccine. CDR3 region: CASSWGGGSIPAFF. CDR3 DNA sequence: TGTGCCAGCAGCTGGGGCGGGGGGAGCATCCCCGCTTTCTTT.